What follows are 5 T cell receptor beta chains derived from one specimen sequenced in a study of CXCR3-negative and CXCR3-positive naive CD8 T cells. cDNA libraries for TRB were generated by 5' RACE incorporating UMI labels. TCRdb re-called the 5' RACE reads, yielding one record per CDR3 amino acid sequence without DNA. The sample data list 130,000 to 150,000 distinct CDR3 sequences. These receptors lack a known antigen. Study-level findings and limits: In CXCR3-positive naive cells, the TRB CDR3s were more hydrophobic than in CXCR3-negative naive cells.

Sample: naive CXCR3+ CD8+ T cells from blood. Documented subset: CD45RO-CCR7+CD27+CD95- naive CD8+ T cells expressing CXCR3 (TNR3+). These receptors came from a human donor in good health. Some clones in this sample may be carry-over from other donors' samples.

This chain joins TRBV27 and TRBJ1-5. This CDR3 region has 15 residues. Germline V CDR1 and CDR2: MNHEY, SMNVEV (reference sequence). CDR3 region: CASSLSPDSNQPQHF.

This chain's CDR3 is CSVVGALEGTDTQYF. The chain recombines TRBV29-1 with TRBJ2-3; TCRdb outputs TRBD2, but without DNA this stays unchecked. The CDR3 runs to 15 residues. Germline CDR1 and CDR2: SQVTM and ANQGSEA.

V and J are TRBV28 and TRBJ1-1. This CDR3 spans 11 amino acids. The germline gives CDR1 MDHEN, CDR2 SYDVKM. CDR3 amino acids: CASSRRDEAFF.

This chain links TRBV29-1 with TRBJ1-2. The V gene's germline CDR1 is SQVTM and CDR2 ANQGSEA. CDR3 size: 12 residues. The CDR3: CSVEGWNYGYTF. The full variable domain, completed using reference TRBV29-1 and TRBJ1-2, is SAVISQKPSRDICQRGTSLTIQCQVDSQVTMMFWYRQQPGQSLTLIATANQGSEATYESGFVIDKFPISRPNLTFSTLTVSNMSPEDSSIYLCSVEGWNYGYTFGSGTRLTVV.

The CDR3 loop reads CASGWGAGRQETQYF. V is TRBV9 and J is TRBJ2-5; TCRdb proposes TRBD1, but this gene call is untestable without DNA. Germline values: CDR1 SGDLS, CDR2 YYNGEE. This CDR3 is built from 15 residues.